This T cell receptor beta chain was profiled in a study of T cell changes during pregnancy in multiple sclerosis. Here immunoSEQ multiplex PCR was the method, and the copy in TCRdb shows in-frame clones only, minus some. The data hold some 38,000 clones, with roughly 93% observed a single time. Germline loops: CDR1 MNHEY, CDR2 SMNVEV (reference sequence). Trimming shortened V by 4 bases and J by 8 bases, and 14 bases separated the two germline ends. The CDR3 is made up of 14 amino acids. Source: CD4+ T cells from peripheral blood mononuclear cells, taken in the second trimester of pregnancy. The origin of this receptor is a female donor with multiple sclerosis, enrolled in a pregnancy study. V usage is TRBV27 and J usage is TRBJ1-4, with D perhaps matching TRBD1 (6 bases). CDR3 loop: CASSSGTLFEKLFF. In nucleotides, the CDR3 is TGTGCCAGCAGTTCCGGGACACTTTTCGAAAAACTGTTTTTT. Combining the CDR3 with reference TRBV27 and TRBJ1-4 gives the whole variable domain EAQVTQNPRYLITVTGKKLTVTCSQNMNHEYMSWYRQDPGLGLRQIYYSMNVEVTDKGDVPEGYKVSRKEKRNFPLILESPSPNQTSLYFCASSSGTLFEKLFFGSGTQLSVL.